The sequence of this TCR beta chain was determined in a study of T cell responses to AZD1222 COVID-19 vaccine. The germline CDR1 and CDR2 sequences are SGHTA and FQGNSA. V lost 0 bases, J lost 5 bases, and 15 bases lay in between. The CDR3 has 16 amino acids. A note on this clone: Its cognate antigen is unknown.

Broader study findings: Baseline seropositivity characterized only a handful of AZD1222 recipients. Targeting of unmutated variant regions was reportedly seen in nearly half of spike-specific TCRs. Clonal diversity was possibly underestimated; the donors were predominantly white British and more often female. After the peak T cell response, and only then, were repertoires sampled.

TCRdb keeps only in-frame clones here, not all; method: immunoSEQ multiplex PCR. The sample records 83,000 or so clones, roughly 90% being singletons. The chain has TRBV7-2 and TRBJ2-3; D possibly corresponds to TRBD1 (5 bases). This specimen was peripheral blood, taken on day 0 of MenACWY control vaccination. The clonotype originates from an adult in good health. CDR3 DNA sequence: TGTGCCAGCAGCTTAGCTTGGGGCCCGGCAGAAGATACGCAGTATTTT. Protein: CASSLAWGPAEDTQYF.